The subject of this entry is one T cell receptor beta chain. Its matching antigen is unknown. A much bigger clone sits one base away, suggesting this may be a read error. No conserved phenylalanine or tryptophan ends this CDR3, so it is likely a read error. This specimen comes from a study of Graves' ophthalmopathy and Graves' hyperthyroidism. Study information: The authors collected peripheral blood at initial diagnosis, before any treatment. General study points: Discrimination between ophthalmopathy and stable hyperthyroidism by a 13-signature model showed about 88% sensitivity and less than 84% specificity. It was with 70.59% sensitivity and about 72% specificity that the model predicted ophthalmopathy progression.

Diagnoses were established from clinical symptoms, serum thyroxine, TRAb, thyroid ultrasound and orbital computed tomography. The study amplified TCR beta CDR3 regions using RNA transcripts. The workflow started with a first-round RT-PCR run with HTBI primers and then moved on to a second-round multiplex PCR. MiXCR, applied by TCRdb to the multiplex PCR reads, yields one record per CDR3 protein. Seen here are 740,000 or so distinct CDR3 sequences, around 40% observed once, and the top ten hold about 40%. CDR1 KGHDR and CDR2 SFDVKD come from the germline V gene. CDR3 length: 12 amino acids. Trimming stripped 2 bases from V and 7 bases from J, with 8 bases between.

The chain uses TRBV24-1 and TRBJ2-7; D gene unclear. This receptor was obtained from an adult man with Graves' ophthalmopathy. Sequences were obtained from peripheral blood. The CDR3 DNA reads as TGTGCCACCAGTGATTCTCTCGGGGAGCAGTACCTC. This translates into CATSDSLGEQYL.